These 16 T cell receptor beta chains came from one sample sequenced in a study of T cells after somatic rescue of genetic block. The method was immunoSEQ multiplex PCR; TCRdb's version includes in-frame clones alone and lacks a portion of them. Among roughly 51,000 clones listed, around 96% were seen once. Specimen: peripheral blood mononuclear cells (PBMCs). These receptors originate from a child younger than two.

The chain carries TRBV30 and TRBJ2-2; D uncertain. There are 12 residues in the CDR3. The V gene lost 2 bases and the J gene lost 4 bases, with 5 bases spanning the gap. Germline V gene data show CDR1 as GTSNPN and CDR2 as SVGIG (reference sequence). For the CDR3, the DNA is TGTGCCTGGAGTCTGACCACCGGGGAGCTGTTTTTT. Translating it yields CAWSLTTGELFF. Supplemented by reference TRBV30 and TRBJ2-2, the full variable domain reads SQTIHQWPATLVQPVGSPLSLECTVEGTSNPNLYWYRQAAGRGLQLLFYSVGIGQISSEVPQNLSASRPQDRQFILSSKKLLLSDSGFYLCAWSLTTGELFFGEGSRLTVL.

This clone was picked up one time. This chain connects TRBV7-6 to TRBJ2-3; a weak D match, TRBD2 (5 bases). This CDR3 has 16 residues. Germline V lookup: CDR1 SGHVS, CDR2 FNYEAQ. V dropped 0 bases and J dropped 1 base, with 11 bases sitting between them. CDR3: CASSLATGKGTDTQYF. CDR3 sequence (DNA): TGTGCCAGCAGCTTAGCGACCGGGAAGGGCACAGATACGCAGTATTTT.

The chain joins TRBV9 to TRBJ2-7; 9 bases are a match to TRBD1. Germline CDR1 SGDLS, CDR2 YYNGEE. V dropped 4 bases and J dropped 2; count of bases not matched to a gene: 4. This CDR3 spans 14 amino acids. CDR3 in DNA: TGTGCCAGCAGCCCGGGACAGGGTACCTACGAGCAGTACTTC. This sequence encodes CASSPGQGTYEQYF.

The chain is built from TRBV2 and TRBJ2-7; maybe TRBD2 (6 bases). Trimming shortened V by 3 bases and J by 4 bases, and 16 bases separated the two germline ends. This CDR3 spans 15 amino acids. CDR1 and CDR2 (germline): SNHLY, FYNNEI. This CDR3 is CASSDRGVGGYEQYF. The CDR3 bases are TGTGCCAGCAGTGATAGAGGGGTGGGGGGTTACGAGCAGTACTTC.

The V gene is TRBV5-1, the J gene TRBJ2-7; 12 bases align to TRBD2. V gave up 0 bases and J gave up 1 base; unmatched junction bases: 2. Germline CDR1 SGHRS, CDR2 YFSETQ. CDR3 length equals 16 residues. CDR3 coding DNA: TGCGCCAGCAGCTTGGATCTAGCGGGAGGGTCCTACGAGCAGTACTTC. This gives the protein CASSLDLAGGSYEQYF.

Concerning this clone itself: The same CDR3 arises from other DNA sequences in this sample as well. The V and J genes are TRBV5-1 and TRBJ2-5; the D is unclear. The CDR3 has 11 amino acids. V lost 0 bases, J lost 5 bases, and 2 bases lay in between. Germline V gene data show CDR1 as SGHRS and CDR2 as YFSETQ. The CDR3 nucleotides are TGCGCCAGCAGCTTGGCGGAGACCCAGTACTTC. Encoded protein: CASSLAETQYF.

This clone appeared once. The chain carries TRBV30 and TRBJ2-1; 12 bases agree with TRBD2. There are 16 residues in the CDR3. The V gene's germline CDR1 is GTSNPN and CDR2 SVGIG (reference sequence). J was trimmed by 4 bases and V by 5 bases; bases with no gene match: 9. The CDR3 region is CAWHNLAGGPYNEQFF. The CDR3 DNA follows: TGTGCCTGGCATAACCTAGCGGGAGGGCCGTACAATGAGCAGTTCTTC. Full variable domain (outside the CDR3, taken from reference TRBV30 and TRBJ2-1): SQTIHQWPATLVQPVGSPLSLECTVEGTSNPNLYWYRQAAGRGLQLLFYSVGIGQISSEVPQNLSASRPQDRQFILSSKKLLLSDSGFYLCAWHNLAGGPYNEQFFGPGTRLTVL.

This clone was detected only once. The gene calls are TRBV19 and TRBJ2-7; the match to TRBD2 covers 9 bases. V lost 5 bases, J lost 2 bases, and 1 base stayed unmatched. Germline CDR1 and CDR2: LNHDA and SQIVND (reference sequence). CDR3 length equals 13 residues. The CDR3 nucleotides are TGTGCCAGTAGTTTAGCGGGAGCCTACGAGCAGTACTTC. This encodes CASSLAGAYEQYF.

The rearrangement uses TRBV4-2 and TRBJ1-4; D ambiguous. Trimming stripped 4 bases from V and 1 base from J, with 7 bases between. Germline V gives CDR1 LGHNA, CDR2 YNFKEQ. The CDR3 extends over 14 amino acids. CDR3 in amino acids: CASSLGLTNEKLFF. CDR3 sequence (DNA): TGTGCCAGCAGCCTCGGGTTAACTAATGAAAAACTGTTTTTT.

The rearrangement uses TRBV5-1 and TRBJ1-2; TRBD1 matches at 8 bases. The germline gives CDR1 SGHRS, CDR2 YFSETQ. CDR3 length equals 12 residues. V shed 0 bases, J shed 8 bases, and the junction held 0 bases outside the gene matches. The CDR3 protein is CASSLAGGGYTF. The CDR3 DNA reads TGCGCCAGCAGCTTGGCAGGGGGCGGCTACACCTTC.

V gene TRBV6-5 combines with J gene TRBJ2-7; D might be TRBD2 (5 bases). The CDR3 runs to 13 residues. The ends were cut back, 10 bases at V and 3 bases at J, with 16 bases in the middle. Germline V gene lookup returns CDR1 MNHEY and CDR2 SVGAGI. For the CDR3, the DNA is TGTGCCAACTGCGCGCGGGTTGACTACGAGCAGTACTTC. Translating gives CANCARVDYEQYF.

This chain connects TRBV6-5 to TRBJ1-4; D gene ambiguous. V was pared by 1 base and J by 4 bases, with 10 bases between. CDR1 is MNHEY, CDR2 SVGAGI, per germline. The CDR3 spans 15 residues. In DNA, the CDR3 is TGTGCCAGCAGTTACTTCGCCAGGCTTAATGAAAAACTGTTTTTT. Its protein is CASSYFARLNEKLFF.

This CDR3 reads CASSLEVNTEAFF. The CDR3 coding sequence is TGTGCCAGCAGCTTAGAGGTGAACACTGAAGCTTTCTTT. The chain recombines TRBV11-2 with TRBJ1-1; D uncertain. CDR1 SGHAT and CDR2 FQNNGV come from the germline V gene. The CDR3 covers 13 residues. Trimming shortened V by 0 bases and J by 0 bases, and 2 bases separated the two germline ends.

The J gene is TRBJ2-1, the V gene TRBV9; 7 bases are shared with TRBD2. The CDR3 has 13 residues. Unmatched junction bases numbered 9, after V lost 5 bases and J lost 10 bases. Germline V lookup: CDR1 SGDLS, CDR2 YYNGEE. CDR3 sequence reads: CASRDIAGLEQFF. The CDR3 DNA follows: TGTGCCAGCAGAGACATAGCGGGCCTAGAGCAGTTCTTC.

The CDR3 sequence is CASSQVVNSGNTIYF. The CDR3 DNA reads as TGCGCCAGCAGCCAAGTCGTCAACTCTGGAAACACCATATATTTT. The rearrangement joins TRBV4-3 to TRBJ1-3; D unclear. The germline CDR1 and CDR2 sequences are LGHNA and YSLEER. The CDR3 extends over 15 amino acids. V was cut by 1 base and J by 0 bases, with 7 bases left in between.

This chain uses TRBV5-6 with TRBJ2-3, with 7 nucleotides matching TRBD2. CDR3 size: 14 residues. Germline values: CDR1 SGHDT, CDR2 YYEEEE. Losses at the gene ends were 4 bases for V and 1 base for J; bases not matched to a gene: 3. The CDR3 DNA sequence: TGTGCCAGCAGCGACCGGGAGGGCACAGATACGCAGTATTTT. Its protein is CASSDREGTDTQYF.